A single TCR beta chain is shown here with its context. This specimen comes from a study of blood T cell repertoires in COVID-19. At the level of the study: Donors in the United States, Italy and Spain gave samples during acute or convalescent COVID-19.

The table came from immunoSEQ multiplex PCR; TCRdb's copy has only in-frame clones and leaves some out. The sample holds 65,000 to 75,000 clones, around 74% seen once. This sequence originates from a man between 65 and 79 years old with acute or convalescent COVID-19. The material sequenced was peripheral blood.

CDR3 DNA: TGCAGCGTTGAGAGGGCTAGCGGGAAGGGTGAGCAGTTCTTC. It specifies CSVERASGKGEQFF. The chain combines TRBV29-1 with TRBJ2-1; TRBD2 matches at 9 bases. Unmatched junction bases numbered 9, after V lost 3 bases and J lost 9 bases. Per germline, CDR1 SQVTM and CDR2 ANQGSEA. The CDR3 sequence is 14 residues long.